The present entry profiles one T cell receptor beta chain with its context. The assay was immunoSEQ multiplex PCR, and TCRdb's table has in-frame clones only and misses some. The sample has some 77,000 clones, 85% to 95% seen once. This sample stems from a study of OX40 agonist ivuxolimab in advanced cancers. In the study overall: Two patients with cutaneous melanoma and one with hepatocellular carcinoma, three in total, showed partial responses.

Looked up from germline, CDR1 is MDHEN and CDR2 is SYDVKM. Trimming removed 3 bases from V and 3 bases from J, with 17 bases in between. This CDR3 region has 16 residues. The clonotype originates from an adult with an advanced solid tumor such as melanoma, head and neck, liver or kidney cancer. This chain uses TRBV28 with TRBJ2-5; perhaps TRBD2 as D (5 bases). The sample was CD4+ or CD8+ T cells sorted from blood, taken in a trial of the OX40 agonist ivuxolimab. The chain's CDR3 is CASSFSLARGEETQYF. The CDR3 DNA follows: TGTGCCAGCAGTTTCTCATTAGCGAGAGGTGAAGAGACCCAGTACTTC.